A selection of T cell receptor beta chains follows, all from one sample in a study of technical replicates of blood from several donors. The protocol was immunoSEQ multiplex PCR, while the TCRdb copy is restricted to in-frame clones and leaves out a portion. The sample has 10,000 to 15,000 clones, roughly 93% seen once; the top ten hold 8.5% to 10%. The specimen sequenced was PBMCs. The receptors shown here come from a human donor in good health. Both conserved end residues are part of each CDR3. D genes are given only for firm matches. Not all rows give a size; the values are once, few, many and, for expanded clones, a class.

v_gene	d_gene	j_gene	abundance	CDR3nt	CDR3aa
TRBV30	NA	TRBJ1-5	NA	TGTGCCTGGAGCGAACGGGGGTATAGCAATCAGCCCCAGCATTTT	CAWSERGYSNQPQHF
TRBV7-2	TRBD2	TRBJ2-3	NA	TGTGCCAGCAGCCAAGGACTAGCGGGAGTGTGGGGCACAGATACGCAGTATTTT	CASSQGLAGVWGTDTQYF
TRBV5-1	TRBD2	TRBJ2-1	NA	TGCGCCAGCAGCTCCCTCTTTGGCGGGAGTTACAATGAGCAGTTCTTC	CASSSLFGGSYNEQFF
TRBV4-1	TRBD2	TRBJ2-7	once	TGCGCCAGCAGCCCCGAACAGTCGGCTAGCGGGCGAACCTACGAGCAGTACTTC	CASSPEQSASGRTYEQYF
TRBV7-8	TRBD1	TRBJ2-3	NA	TGTGCCAGCAGCTTAGGGGGACAGAGCACAGATACGCAGTATTTT	CASSLGGQSTDTQYF
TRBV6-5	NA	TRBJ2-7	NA	TGTGCCAGCACCCCATCTTCGGGGACCTACGAGCAGTACTTC	CASTPSSGTYEQYF
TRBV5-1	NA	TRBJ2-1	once	TGCGCCAGCAGCTTGGTTGGACAAGAGGAGAATGAGCAGTTCTTC	CASSLVGQEENEQFF
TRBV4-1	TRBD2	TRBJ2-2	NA	TGCGCCAGCAGCCAACAACTAGCGGGAGGGCCTCTGAACACCGGGGAGCTGTTTTTT	CASSQQLAGGPLNTGELFF
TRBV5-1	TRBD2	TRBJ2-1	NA	TGCGCCAGCAGCTTGGCCGGGACTATCAATGAGCAGTTCTTC	CASSLAGTINEQFF
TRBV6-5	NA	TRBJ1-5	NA	TGTGCCAGCAGTAACCCACTTCAGCCCCAGCATTTT	CASSNPLQPQHF
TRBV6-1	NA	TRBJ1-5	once	TGTGCCAGCAGCCCAAGGACAGATCAGCCCCAGCATTTT	CASSPRTDQPQHF
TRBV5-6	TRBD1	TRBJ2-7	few	TGTGCCAGCAGCAAGGGACAGCCCTCCTACGAGCAGTACTTC	CASSKGQPSYEQYF
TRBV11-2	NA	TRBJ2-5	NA	TGTGCCAGCAGCCCGAGACAGACCCAAGAGACCCAGTACTTC	CASSPRQTQETQYF
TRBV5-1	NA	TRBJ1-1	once	TGCGCCAGCAGCTTTGGAGCTAACACTGAAGCTTTCTTT	CASSFGANTEAFF
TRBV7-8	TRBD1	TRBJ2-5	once	TGTGCCAGCAGCACCGGACAGGTCCAAGAGACCCAGTACTTC	CASSTGQVQETQYF
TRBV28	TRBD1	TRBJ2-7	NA	TGTGCCAGCAGTTTATCAGGGACAGAAGACTACGAGCAGTACTTC	CASSLSGTEDYEQYF
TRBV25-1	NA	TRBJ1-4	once	TGTGCCAGCAGGAGAGGTGCAACTAATGAAAAACTGTTTTTT	CASRRGATNEKLFF
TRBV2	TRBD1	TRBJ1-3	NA	TGTGCCAGCAGTGAAGCGGACAGGGCCGGAAACACCATATATTTT	CASSEADRAGNTIYF
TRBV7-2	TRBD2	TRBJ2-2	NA	TGTGCCAGCAGCGGCGGGGGTTCGACCGGGGAGCTGTTTTTT	CASSGGGSTGELFF
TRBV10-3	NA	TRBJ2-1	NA	TGTGCCATCAGTGAGGTTAGGAGGAATGAGCAGTTCTTC	CAISEVRRNEQFF
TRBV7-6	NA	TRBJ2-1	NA	TGTGCCAGCAGCCGCTCAGGGACTTCCTACAATGAGCAGTTCTTC	CASSRSGTSYNEQFF
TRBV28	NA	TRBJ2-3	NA	TGTGCCAGCAGTTCTCTAGCGAAGGTTGGAGATACGCAGTATTTT	CASSSLAKVGDTQYF
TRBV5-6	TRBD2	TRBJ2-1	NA	TGTGCCAGCAGCTATGGGGCTAGCGGGAACAATGAGCAGTTCTTC	CASSYGASGNNEQFF
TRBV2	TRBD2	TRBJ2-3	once	TGTGCCAGTCCGAGGACTAGCGGGAGGGATACGCAGTATTTT	CASPRTSGRDTQYF
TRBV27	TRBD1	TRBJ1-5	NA	TGTGCCAGCAGTACCCACGGAGGGGGCGGTCAGCCCCAGCATTTT	CASSTHGGGGQPQHF
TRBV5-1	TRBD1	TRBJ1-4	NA	TGCGCCAGCAGCTCCGGACAGGGGGACGAAAAACTGTTTTTT	CASSSGQGDEKLFF
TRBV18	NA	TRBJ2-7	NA	TGTGCCAGCTCACCACCGGGCTCCGGTCCCTCCTACGAGCAGTACTTC	CASSPPGSGPSYEQYF
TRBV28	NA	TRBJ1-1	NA	TGTGCCAGCAGTCCCCTGCAGATCATGAACACTGAAGCTTTCTTT	CASSPLQIMNTEAFF
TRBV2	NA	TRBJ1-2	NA	TGTGCCAGCAGAGCAGGGAACTCCCGGCTTTATGGCTACACCTTC	CASRAGNSRLYGYTF
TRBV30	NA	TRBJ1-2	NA	TGTGCCTGGAGTTTGGGACTTACCGGCTATGGCTACACCTTC	CAWSLGLTGYGYTF
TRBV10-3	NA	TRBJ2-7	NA	TGTGCCATCAGGGCACGGGACACAGGCGAGCAGTACTTC	CAIRARDTGEQYF
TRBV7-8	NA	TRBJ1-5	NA	TGTGCCAGCAGCTTAGGGAGATCGGGTGGGCCCCAGCATTTT	CASSLGRSGGPQHF
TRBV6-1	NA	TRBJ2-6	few	TGTGCCAGCAGTGAAAGGGGTGATGGGGCCAACGTCCTGACTTTC	CASSERGDGANVLTF
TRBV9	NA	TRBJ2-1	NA	TGTGCCAGCAGCGTTACGACAGGCGAATATGAGCAGTTCTTC	CASSVTTGEYEQFF
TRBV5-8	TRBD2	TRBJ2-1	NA	TGTGCCAGCAGCTTGGGGGTGGGAGGGCCCTCCTACAATGAGCAGTTCTTC	CASSLGVGGPSYNEQFF
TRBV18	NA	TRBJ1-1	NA	TGTGCCAGCTCGGGATTACCGGGACAAGGGGGCACTGAAGCTTTCTTT	CASSGLPGQGGTEAFF
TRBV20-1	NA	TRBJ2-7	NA	TGCAGTGCTAGAGACCCCTTCGAGCAGTACTTC	CSARDPFEQYF
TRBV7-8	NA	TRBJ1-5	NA	TGTGCCAGCAGCTCGGGGGGAGGGAGTGGTAACAATCAGCCCCAGCATTTT	CASSSGGGSGNNQPQHF
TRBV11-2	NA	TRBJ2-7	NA	TGTGCCAGCAGCTTATCCCCGGACAGCCGCTACGAGCAGTACTTC	CASSLSPDSRYEQYF
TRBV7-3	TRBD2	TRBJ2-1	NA	TGTGCCAGCAGCTCGGCACTTTTACCGGGACTATGGAATGAGCAGTTCTTC	CASSSALLPGLWNEQFF
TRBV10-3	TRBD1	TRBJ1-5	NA	TGTGCCATCAGTGAGTCACGACAGGGAGAACAGCCCCAGCATTTT	CAISESRQGEQPQHF
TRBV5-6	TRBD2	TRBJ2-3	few	TGTGCCACCCGTTTCGGGGGAGCGGGAACAGATACGCAGTATTTT	CATRFGGAGTDTQYF
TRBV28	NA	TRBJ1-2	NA	TGTGCCAGCAGTTGGCATACCGACTATGGCTACACCTTC	CASSWHTDYGYTF
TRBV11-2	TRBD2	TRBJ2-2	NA	TGTGCCACTCGGGAGGGACTAGCGGGAGGAACCGGGGAGCTGTTTTTT	CATREGLAGGTGELFF
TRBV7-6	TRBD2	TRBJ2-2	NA	TGTGCCAGCAGCTTACTAGTTAGCGGGAGAGGTAACGGGGAGCTGTTTTTT	CASSLLVSGRGNGELFF
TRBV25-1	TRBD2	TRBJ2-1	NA	TGTGCCAGCAGACCGACCGATTCGGGAGGCCCCAATGAGCAGTTCTTC	CASRPTDSGGPNEQFF
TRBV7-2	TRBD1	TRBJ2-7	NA	TGTGCCAGCAGCCCCAGTGGGCAGGGGGCAGGTTACGAGCAGTACTTC	CASSPSGQGAGYEQYF
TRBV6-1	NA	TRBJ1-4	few	TGTGCCAGCAGTGAAGGAGGAGGCACTAATGAAAAACTGTTTTTT	CASSEGGGTNEKLFF
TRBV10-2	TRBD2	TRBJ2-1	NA	TGCGCCAGCAACACCGGACTAGCGGGAGTCAATGAGCAGTTCTTC	CASNTGLAGVNEQFF
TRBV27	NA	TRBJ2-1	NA	TGTGCCAGCAGTACGCTCTCCCGGGCGAACGGGGTCAGACCCATCCAGAACAATGAGCAGTTCTTC	CASSTLSRANGVRPIQNNEQFF
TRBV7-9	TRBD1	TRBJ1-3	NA	TGTGCCAGCAGCGCCGGGACAGGGAGGATTTCCGGAAACACCATATATTTT	CASSAGTGRISGNTIYF
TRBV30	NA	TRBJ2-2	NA	TGTGCCTGGAGTTGGGTGGGGGGACGGGCCGGGGAGCTGTTTTTT	CAWSWVGGRAGELFF
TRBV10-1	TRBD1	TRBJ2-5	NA	TGCGCCAGCAGTGAAGGCGGGACAGGGGAGGAGACCCAGTACTTC	CASSEGGTGEETQYF
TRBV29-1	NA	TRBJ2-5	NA	TGCAGCGTCGCGGGACAGATCCAAGAGACCCAGTACTTC	CSVAGQIQETQYF
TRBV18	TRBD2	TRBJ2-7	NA	TGTGCCAGCTCACCAGGACTAGCGGGAGGAGGCTACGAGCAGTACTTC	CASSPGLAGGGYEQYF
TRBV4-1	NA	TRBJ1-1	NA	TGCGCCAGCAGCCAAGAGTTGGGGGGGGAAGCTTTCTTT	CASSQELGGEAFF
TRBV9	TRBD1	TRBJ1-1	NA	TGTGCCAGCAGCGGCACAGGGGACACTGAAGCTTTCTTT	CASSGTGDTEAFF